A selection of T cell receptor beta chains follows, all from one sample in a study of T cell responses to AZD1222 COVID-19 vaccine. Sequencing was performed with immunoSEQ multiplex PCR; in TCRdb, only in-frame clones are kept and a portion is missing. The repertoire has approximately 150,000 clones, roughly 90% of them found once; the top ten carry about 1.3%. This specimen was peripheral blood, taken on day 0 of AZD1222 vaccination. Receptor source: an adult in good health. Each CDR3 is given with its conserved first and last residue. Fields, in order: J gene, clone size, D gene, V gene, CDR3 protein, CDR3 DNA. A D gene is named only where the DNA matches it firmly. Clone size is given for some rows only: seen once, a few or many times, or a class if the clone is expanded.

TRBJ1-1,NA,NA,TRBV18,CASSPLGGTEAFF,TGTGCCAGCTCACCACTCGGGGGGACTGAAGCTTTCTTT
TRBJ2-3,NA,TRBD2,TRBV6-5,CASSLAGTREDTQYF,TGTGCCAGCAGTCTAGCGGGGACTCGGGAGGATACGCAGTATTTT
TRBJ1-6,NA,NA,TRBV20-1,CSATDRRGNSPLHF,TGCAGTGCTACTGATCGTCGAGGAAATTCACCCCTCCACTTT
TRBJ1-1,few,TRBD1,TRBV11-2,CASSTTGGTEAFF,TGTGCCAGCAGCACGACAGGGGGGACTGAAGCTTTCTTT
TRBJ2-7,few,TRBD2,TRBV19,CASSISRTSVLSYEQYF,TGTGCCAGTAGTATATCTCGTACTAGCGTTCTCTCCTACGAGCAGTACTTC
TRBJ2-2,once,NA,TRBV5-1,CASSFGGQAPGELFF,TGCGCCAGCAGCTTCGGGGGTCAGGCACCCGGGGAGCTGTTTTTT
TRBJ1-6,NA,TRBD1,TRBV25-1,CASSEMTGVNSPLHF,TGTGCCAGCAGTGAGATGACAGGGGTTAATTCACCCCTCCACTTT
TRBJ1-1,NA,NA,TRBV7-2,CASSLAAVNTEAFF,TGTGCCAGCAGCTTAGCGGCCGTGAACACTGAAGCTTTCTTT
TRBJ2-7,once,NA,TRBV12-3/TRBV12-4,CASSPDSSYEQYF,TGTGCCAGCAGTCCAGACAGCTCCTACGAGCAGTACTTC
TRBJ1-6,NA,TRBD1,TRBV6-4,CASRDRQGSPLHF,TGTGCCAGCAGGGATAGACAGGGTTCACCCCTCCACTTT
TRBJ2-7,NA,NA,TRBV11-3,CASSQSDGAYEQYF,TGTGCCAGCAGCCAATCCGACGGAGCCTACGAGCAGTACTTC
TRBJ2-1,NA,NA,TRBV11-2,CASSLTRNEQFF,TGTGCCAGCAGCTTAACCCGCAATGAGCAGTTCTTC
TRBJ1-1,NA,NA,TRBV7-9,CASSLVAGNTEAFF,TGTGCCAGCAGCTTAGTTGCAGGTAACACTGAAGCTTTCTTT
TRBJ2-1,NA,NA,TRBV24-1,CATSTPSTDEQFF,TGTGCCACCAGTACACCGAGTACAGATGAGCAGTTCTTC
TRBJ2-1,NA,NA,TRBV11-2,CASASFGGSEQFF,TGTGCCAGCGCTAGCTTTGGGGGGAGTGAGCAGTTCTTC
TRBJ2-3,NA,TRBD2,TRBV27,CASSPRTQRETTDTQYF,TGTGCCAGCAGTCCGCGGACGCAGCGGGAGACCACAGATACGCAGTATTTT
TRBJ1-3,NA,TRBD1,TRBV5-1,CASSSTGTGNTIYF,TGCGCCAGCAGTTCGACAGGGACGGGAAACACCATATATTTT
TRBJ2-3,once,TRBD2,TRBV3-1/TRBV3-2,CASSRGYGILAGGPSTDTQYF,TGTGCCAGCAGCCGGGGCTACGGGATTCTAGCGGGAGGCCCTAGCACAGATACGCAGTATTTT
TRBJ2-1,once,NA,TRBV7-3,CASSLDRTKGEQFF,TGTGCCAGCAGCTTAGACCGGACTAAGGGGGAGCAGTTCTTC
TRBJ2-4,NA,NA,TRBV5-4,CASSSEGIAKNIQYF,TGTGCCAGCAGCTCGGAGGGGATAGCCAAAAACATTCAGTACTTC
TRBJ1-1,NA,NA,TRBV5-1,CASSLVGTEAFF,TGCGCCAGCAGCTTGGTCGGCACTGAAGCTTTCTTT
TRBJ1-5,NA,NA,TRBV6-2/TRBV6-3,CASSYSSRRGNQPQHF,TGTGCCAGCAGTTACTCCTCTAGGAGGGGCAATCAGCCCCAGCATTTT
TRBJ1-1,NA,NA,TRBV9,CASSVDGGQGGAFF,TGTGCCAGCAGCGTAGATGGGGGGCAGGGTGGAGCTTTCTTT
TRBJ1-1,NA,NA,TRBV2,CASSEQIEAFF,TGTGCCAGCAGTGAACAGATCGAAGCTTTCTTT
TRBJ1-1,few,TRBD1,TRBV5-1,CASRKQPGQTNTEAFF,TGCGCCAGCAGAAAACAACCGGGACAGACGAACACTGAAGCTTTCTTT
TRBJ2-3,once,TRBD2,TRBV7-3,CASSSSPSGTSTDTQYF,TGTGCCAGCAGCTCCTCGCCTAGCGGAACTAGCACAGATACGCAGTATTTT
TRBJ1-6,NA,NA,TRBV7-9,CASSRPGSYNSPLHF,TGTGCCAGCAGCCGCCCGGGATCCTATAATTCACCCCTCCACTTT
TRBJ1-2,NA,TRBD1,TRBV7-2,CASSGQGSGYGYTF,TGTGCCAGCAGCGGACAGGGGTCAGGGTATGGCTACACCTTC
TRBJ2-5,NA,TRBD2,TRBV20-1,CSASLPASGGAQETQYF,TGCAGTGCAAGTCTCCCAGCTAGCGGGGGGGCACAAGAGACCCAGTACTTC
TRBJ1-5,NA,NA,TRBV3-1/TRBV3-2,CASSQGEGSQPQHF,TGTGCCAGCAGCCAAGGAGAGGGGTCCCAGCCCCAGCATTTT
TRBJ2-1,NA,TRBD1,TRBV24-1,CATSDRDRATVFYNEQFF,TGTGCCACCAGTGATCGGGACAGGGCCACGGTCTTCTACAATGAGCAGTTCTTC
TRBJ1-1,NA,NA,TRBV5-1,CASSRRVNTEAFF,TGCGCCAGCAGCCGTCGGGTGAACACTGAAGCTTTCTTT
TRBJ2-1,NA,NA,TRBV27,CASSSQANEQFF,TGTGCCAGCAGTTCCCAAGCTAATGAGCAGTTCTTC
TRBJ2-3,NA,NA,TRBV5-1,CASSLDVLPDTQYF,TGCGCCAGCAGCTTGGACGTGCTCCCAGATACGCAGTATTTT
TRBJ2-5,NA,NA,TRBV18,CASSPPGGGETQYF,TGTGCCAGCTCACCGCCGGGGGGCGGAGAGACCCAGTACTTC
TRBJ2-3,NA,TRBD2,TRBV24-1,CATSDGGLAGGTDTQYF,TGTGCCACCAGTGATGGGGGACTAGCGGGGGGCACAGATACGCAGTATTTT
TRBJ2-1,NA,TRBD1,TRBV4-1,CASSHFSDRGLPGEQFF,TGCGCCAGCAGCCATTTCTCGGACAGGGGGCTCCCAGGGGAGCAGTTCTTC
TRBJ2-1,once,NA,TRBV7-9,CASSLPGNNEQFF,TGTGCCAGCAGCTTGCCTGGAAACAATGAGCAGTTCTTC
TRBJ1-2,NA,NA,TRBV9,CASSSRVGGLNGYTF,TGTGCCAGCAGCTCGAGGGTCGGGGGGTTGAATGGCTACACCTTC
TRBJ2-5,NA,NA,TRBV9,CASSVEISRLETQYF,TGTGCCAGCAGCGTAGAGATATCTCGGTTGGAAACCCAGTACTTC
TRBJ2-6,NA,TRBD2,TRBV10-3,CAISVELAGGDRSGANVLTF,TGTGCCATCAGTGTAGAACTAGCGGGAGGCGACCGGTCTGGGGCCAACGTCCTGACTTTC
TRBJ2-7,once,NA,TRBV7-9,CASSLGTAAPYEQYF,TGTGCCAGCAGTCTGGGGACCGCCGCACCCTACGAGCAGTACTTC
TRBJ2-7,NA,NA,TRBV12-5,CASGAGGGVTKPYEQYF,TGTGCTAGTGGTGCTGGAGGTGGGGTCACCAAACCCTACGAGCAGTACTTC
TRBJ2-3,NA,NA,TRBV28,CASSLTRALSTDTQYF,TGTGCCAGCAGTTTAACCAGGGCTCTTAGCACAGATACGCAGTATTTT
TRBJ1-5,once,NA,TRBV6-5,CASSYVRGGNQPQHF,TGTGCCAGCAGTTACGTCAGAGGTGGGAATCAGCCCCAGCATTTT
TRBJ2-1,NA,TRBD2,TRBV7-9,CASSLGSGSDEQFF,TGTGCCAGCAGCTTAGGTAGCGGGTCGGATGAGCAGTTCTTC
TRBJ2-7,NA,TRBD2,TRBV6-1,CASSEEASGGLDSYEQYF,TGTGCCAGCAGTGAAGAGGCTAGCGGGGGGCTAGACTCCTACGAGCAGTACTTC
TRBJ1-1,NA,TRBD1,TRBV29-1,CSVGLTTGKNTEAFF,TGCAGCGTTGGGCTCACGACAGGGAAGAACACTGAAGCTTTCTTT
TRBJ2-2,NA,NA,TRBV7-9,CAPTSGDSTGELFF,TGTGCCCCGACCTCGGGCGATTCGACCGGGGAGCTGTTTTTT
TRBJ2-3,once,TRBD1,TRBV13,CASSLQGNSAYF,TGTGCCAGCAGTTTACAGGGGAACAGTGCGTATTTT
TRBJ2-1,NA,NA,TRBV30,CAWSVYGRKDEQFF,TGTGCCTGGAGTGTATACGGGAGAAAGGATGAGCAGTTCTTC
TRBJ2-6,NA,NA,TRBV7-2,CASSLVGSSGANVLTF,TGTGCCAGCAGCTTAGTGGGCAGCTCTGGGGCCAACGTCCTGACTTTC
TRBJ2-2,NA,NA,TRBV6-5,CASSQSWTGELFF,TGTGCCAGCAGCCAAAGTTGGACCGGGGAGCTGTTTTTT
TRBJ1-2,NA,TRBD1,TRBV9,CASSGTGEIGYGYTF,TGTGCCAGCAGCGGCACAGGGGAAATCGGCTATGGCTACACCTTC